The entry below describes one T cell receptor (beta chain). The antigen is unknown. All CD8+ T cell subsets were sorted in triplicate at fewer than 350,000 cells each. The CDR3 covers 14 residues. The V gene's germline CDR1 is SQVTM and CDR2 ANQGSEA. This sample is drawn from a study of CXCR3-negative and CXCR3-positive naive CD8 T cells. Libraries were UMI-labeled 5' RACE TRB cDNA. TCRdb re-called the 5' RACE reads and catalogs CDR3 proteins one per entry, DNA excluded. This repertoire includes about 150,000 distinct CDR3 sequences. Points from the study as a whole: Against CXCR3-negative naive cells, CXCR3-positive naive cells showed more hydrophobic TRB CDR3s.

The chain couples TRBV29-1 to TRBJ1-1; the D call from TCRdb, TRBD1, cannot be confirmed without DNA. The sequencing sample was made of naive CXCR3+ CD8+ T cells from blood. Subset defined: CD45RO-CCR7+CD27+CD95- naive CD8+ T cells expressing CXCR3 (TNR3+). This clonotype was obtained from a human donor in good health. Some clones in this sample may be carry-over from other donors' samples. The CDR3 sequence is CSVEGGHGNTEAFF.